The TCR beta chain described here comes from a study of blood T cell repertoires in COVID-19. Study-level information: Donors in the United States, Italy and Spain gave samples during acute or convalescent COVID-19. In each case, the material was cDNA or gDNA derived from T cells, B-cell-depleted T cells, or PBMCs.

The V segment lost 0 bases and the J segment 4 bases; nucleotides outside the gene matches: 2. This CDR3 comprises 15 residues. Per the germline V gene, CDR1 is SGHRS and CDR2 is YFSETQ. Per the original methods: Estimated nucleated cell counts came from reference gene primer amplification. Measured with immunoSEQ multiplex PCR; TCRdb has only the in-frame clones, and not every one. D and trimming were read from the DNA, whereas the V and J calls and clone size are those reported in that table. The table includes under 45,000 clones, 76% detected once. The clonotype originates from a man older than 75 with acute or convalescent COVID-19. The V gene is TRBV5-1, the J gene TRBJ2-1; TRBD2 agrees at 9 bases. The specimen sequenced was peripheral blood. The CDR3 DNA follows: TGCGCCAGCAGCTTGGCGACTAGCGGTTACAATGAGCAGTTCTTC. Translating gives CASSLATSGYNEQFF.